These T cell receptor beta chains were read from a single sample in a study of tumor and adjacent non-tumor tissue in lung cancer. TCRdb re-analysed the multiplex PCR reads in MiXCR, keeping a single row per CDR3 protein. The profile shows approximately 68,000 distinct CDR3 sequences, around three quarters of them singletons. Sequences were obtained from lung tumor tissue. These receptors all come from a man between 60 and 70 years old with non-small cell lung cancer. Both conserved end residues are part of each CDR3.

j_call | v_call | cdr3_aa
TRBJ2-5 | TRBV20-1 | CSAPGDIQESQYF
TRBJ2-1 | TRBV20-1 | CSTTSSLAETYNEQFF
TRBJ2-1 | TRBV4-1 | CASSQERNYNGQFF
TRBJ1-1 | TRBV10-2 | CASMYRAGTEALF
TRBJ2-7 | TRBV11-1 | CASKGTALSYEQYF
TRBJ1-5 | TRBV6-1 | CASSILPRTNQPQHF
TRBJ2-1 | TRBV12-3/TRBV12-4 | CASCFPQRDHIEQFF
TRBJ2-7 | TRBV29-1 | CSVEGVAEEQYF
TRBJ2-1 | TRBV20-1 | CSAQSSTSAENEQFF
TRBJ2-7 | TRBV6-5 | CARSYSRREMIEQYF
TRBJ1-3 | TRBV6-6 | CASLNGQGNTIYF
TRBJ2-6 | TRBV6-6 | CASRGGSSGANVLIF
TRBJ2-1 | TRBV5-6 | CASSFGDHGSWFF
TRBJ2-7 | TRBV11-2 | CASSFASGTGSYEQYF
TRBJ2-5 | TRBV20-1 | CSARLISGRTIETQYF
TRBJ1-1 | TRBV5-1 | CASSFGGEGGAEAFF
TRBJ2-7 | TRBV28 | CASNTRHIRRSSYEHYF
TRBJ2-7 | TRBV20-1 | CSSPALGLVGSYEQYF
TRBJ2-3 | TRBV14 | CASSQGRGTADTQYF
TRBJ2-1 | TRBV20-1 | CSASKQGLAGVRVYNEQFF
TRBJ2-7 | TRBV29-1 | CSVRAGTGHNEQYF
TRBJ2-7 | TRBV29-1 | CGITRGGQGSHEQYF
TRBJ2-3 | TRBV20-1 | CIAMAGEDTQYF
TRBJ2-7 | TRBV20-1 | CSGKGQVASRDYEQYF
TRBJ2-2 | TRBV11-1 | CDSSLIGTGEFFF
TRBJ2-1 | TRBV20-1 | CSARGLPYDEQFF
TRBJ1-2 | TRBV19 | CASSIWDGNYGYTF
TRBJ2-3 | TRBV20-1 | CRARDWVGGNATDTQYF
TRBJ1-1 | TRBV29-1 | CSASAGGDSEALF
TRBJ1-5 | TRBV6-1 | CASSEGGATNQPQHF
TRBJ2-5 | TRBV29-1 | CSAPHSYRQEAQYF
TRBJ2-2 | TRBV12-3/TRBV12-4 | CASTLDGNTGELFF
TRBJ2-3 | TRBV29-1 | CSLGDGGTQYF
TRBJ2-5 | TRBV29-1 | CSVIGQGRGGETQYF
TRBJ1-1 | TRBV12-3/TRBV12-4 | CANSLGQGNTEAFF
TRBJ2-3 | TRBV28 | CASIWTSLSTDTQYF
TRBJ2-3 | TRBV20-1 | CSARDMGATDTQYF
TRBJ2-6 | TRBV6-1 | CASRLQAGANVLTF
TRBJ1-1 | TRBV5-1 | CASSLANVGGGNTEAIF
TRBJ1-6 | TRBV28 | CAGSPGIGKYNSPLHF
TRBJ2-3 | TRBV6-5 | CTSSYDGLRTDMQYF
TRBJ1-5 | TRBV6-1 | CASTHLHRRYSNQPQHF
TRBJ1-4 | TRBV20-1 | CSARHGAEKLFF
TRBJ2-7 | TRBV7-9 | CASSLETGLTSYTSYEQYF
TRBJ2-1 | TRBV7-3 | CASSLQAGSYNEQFF
TRBJ2-2 | TRBV6-2/TRBV6-3 | CASSYLGSSGELYF
TRBJ2-5 | TRBV10-2 | CASSEMMPGLAGAKSQESQHF
TRBJ2-6 | TRBV10-3 | CVISEHGTNGRDSGTNVLTF
TRBJ2-1 | TRBV5-6 | CASSPPRGSRLEGPLQYNEQLF
TRBJ2-3 | TRBV6-1 | CASRIRAGSTDMQYF
TRBJ2-5 | TRBV30 | CTWNAGGPLETQYF
TRBJ2-1 | TRBV5-1 | CASSFGGRGVEQFF
TRBJ1-1 | TRBV29-1 | CRASAGGDTEDFF
TRBJ2-3 | TRBV20-1 | CSPRTGTDTQYF
TRBJ2-6 | TRBV29-1 | CSGRVSSSGAKVLTF
TRBJ2-1 | TRBV29-1 | CSVDSGYSYNEQFF